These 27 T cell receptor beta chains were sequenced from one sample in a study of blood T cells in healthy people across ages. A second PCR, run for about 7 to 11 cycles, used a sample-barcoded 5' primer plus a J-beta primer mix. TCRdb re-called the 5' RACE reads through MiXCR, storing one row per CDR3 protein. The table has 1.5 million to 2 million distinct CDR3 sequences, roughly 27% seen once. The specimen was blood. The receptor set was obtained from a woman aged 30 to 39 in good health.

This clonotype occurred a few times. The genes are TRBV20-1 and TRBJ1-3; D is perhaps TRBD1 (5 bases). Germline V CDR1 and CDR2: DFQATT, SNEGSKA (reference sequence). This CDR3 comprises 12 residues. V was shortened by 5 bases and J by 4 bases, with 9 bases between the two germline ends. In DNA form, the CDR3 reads TGCAGTGCTCCCGGGGGGGGAAACACCATATATTTT. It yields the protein CSAPGGGNTIYF.

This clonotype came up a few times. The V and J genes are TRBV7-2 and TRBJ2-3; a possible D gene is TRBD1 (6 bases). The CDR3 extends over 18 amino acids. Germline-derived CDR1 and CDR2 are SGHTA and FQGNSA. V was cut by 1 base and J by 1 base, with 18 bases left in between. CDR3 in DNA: TGTGCCAGCAGCTTAGGGCCAGGAGGCAGGGGCGGCACAGATACGCAGTATTTT. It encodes CASSLGPGGRGGTDTQYF.

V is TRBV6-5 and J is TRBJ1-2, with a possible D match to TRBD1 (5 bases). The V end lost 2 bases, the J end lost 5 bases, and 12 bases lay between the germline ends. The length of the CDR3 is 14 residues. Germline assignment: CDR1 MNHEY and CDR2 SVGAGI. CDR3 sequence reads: CASSYRGAPYGYTF. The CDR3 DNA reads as TGTGCCAGCAGTTACAGAGGGGCACCATATGGCTACACCTTC.

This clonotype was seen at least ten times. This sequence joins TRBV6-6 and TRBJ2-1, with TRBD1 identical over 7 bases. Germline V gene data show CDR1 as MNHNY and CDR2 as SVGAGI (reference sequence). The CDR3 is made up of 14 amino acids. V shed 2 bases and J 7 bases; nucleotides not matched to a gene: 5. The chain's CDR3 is CASSYEGASNEQFF. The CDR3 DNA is TGTGCCAGCAGTTACGAGGGGGCATCTAATGAGCAGTTCTTC.

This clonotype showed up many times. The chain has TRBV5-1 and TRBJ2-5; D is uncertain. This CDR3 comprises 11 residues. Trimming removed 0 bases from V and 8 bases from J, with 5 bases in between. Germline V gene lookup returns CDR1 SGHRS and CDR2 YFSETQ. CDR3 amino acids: CASSLVATQYF. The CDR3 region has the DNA TGCGCCAGCAGCTTGGTGGCCACCCAGTACTTC. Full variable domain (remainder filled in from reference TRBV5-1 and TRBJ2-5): KAGVTQTPRYLIKTRGQQVTLSCSPISGHRSVSWYQQTPGQGLQFLFEYFSETQRNKGNFPGRFSGRQFSNSRSEMNVSTLELGDSALYLCASSLVATQYFGPGTRLLVL.

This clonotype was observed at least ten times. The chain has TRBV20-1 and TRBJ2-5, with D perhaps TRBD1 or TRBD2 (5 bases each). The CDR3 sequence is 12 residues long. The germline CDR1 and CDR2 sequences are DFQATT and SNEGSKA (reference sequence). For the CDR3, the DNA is TGCAGCGCCCGAGGGGTTGGAGAGACCCAGTACTTC. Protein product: CSARGVGETQYF.

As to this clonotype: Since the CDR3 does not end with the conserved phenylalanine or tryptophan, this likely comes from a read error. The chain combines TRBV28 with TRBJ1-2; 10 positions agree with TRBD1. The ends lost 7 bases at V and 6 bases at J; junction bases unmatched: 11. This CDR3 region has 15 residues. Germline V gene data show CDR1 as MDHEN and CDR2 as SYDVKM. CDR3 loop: CASTTVGTGDDGYTC. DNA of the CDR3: TGTGCCAGCACCACCGTCGGGACAGGGGACGATGGCTACACCTGC.

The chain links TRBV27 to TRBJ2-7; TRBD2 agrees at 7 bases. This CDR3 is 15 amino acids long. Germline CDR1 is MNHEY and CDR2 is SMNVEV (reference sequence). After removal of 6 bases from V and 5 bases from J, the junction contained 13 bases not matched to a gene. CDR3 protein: CASSLTGRLVNEQYF. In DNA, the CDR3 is TGTGCCAGCAGCCTCACCGGGAGGCTCGTGAACGAGCAGTACTTC.

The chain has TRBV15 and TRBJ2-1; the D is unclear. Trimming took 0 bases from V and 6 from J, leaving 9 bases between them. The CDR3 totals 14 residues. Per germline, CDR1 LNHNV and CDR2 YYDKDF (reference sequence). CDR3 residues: CATSRDSRSNEQFF. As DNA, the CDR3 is TGTGCCACCAGCAGAGATTCGAGGAGCAATGAGCAGTTCTTC.

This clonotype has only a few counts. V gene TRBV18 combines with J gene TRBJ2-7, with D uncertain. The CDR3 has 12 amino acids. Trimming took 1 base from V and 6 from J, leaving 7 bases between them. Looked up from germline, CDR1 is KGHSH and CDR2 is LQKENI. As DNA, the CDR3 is TGTGCCAGCTCACCACAGACACGCGAGCAGTACTTC. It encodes CASSPQTREQYF.

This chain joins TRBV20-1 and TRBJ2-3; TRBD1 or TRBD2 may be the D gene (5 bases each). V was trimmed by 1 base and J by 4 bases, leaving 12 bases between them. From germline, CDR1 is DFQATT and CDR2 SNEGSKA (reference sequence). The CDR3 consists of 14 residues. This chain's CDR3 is CSARGDPASDTQYF. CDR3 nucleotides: TGCAGTGCTAGAGGGGACCCTGCGTCAGATACGCAGTATTTT.

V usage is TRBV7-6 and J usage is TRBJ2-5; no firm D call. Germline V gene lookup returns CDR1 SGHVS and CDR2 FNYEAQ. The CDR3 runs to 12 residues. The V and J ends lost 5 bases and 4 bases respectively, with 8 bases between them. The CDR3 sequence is CASSEWGETQYF. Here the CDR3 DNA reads TGTGCCAGCAGCGAGTGGGGAGAGACCCAGTACTTC.

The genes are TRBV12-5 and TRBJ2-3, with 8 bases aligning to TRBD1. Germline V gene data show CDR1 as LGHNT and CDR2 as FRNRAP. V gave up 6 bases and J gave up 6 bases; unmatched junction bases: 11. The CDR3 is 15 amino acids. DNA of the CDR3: TGTGCTAGTGGGGACGATACAGGGGGGTCCGATACGCAGTATTTT. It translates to CASGDDTGGSDTQYF.

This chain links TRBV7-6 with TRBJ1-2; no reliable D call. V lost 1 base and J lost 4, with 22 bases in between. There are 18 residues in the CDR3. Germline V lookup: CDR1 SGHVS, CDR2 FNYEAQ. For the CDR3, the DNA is TGTGCCAGCAGCTTAGTGACCCGCGGGGTTCGGAGCCTCTATGGCTACACCTTC. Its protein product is CASSLVTRGVRSLYGYTF.

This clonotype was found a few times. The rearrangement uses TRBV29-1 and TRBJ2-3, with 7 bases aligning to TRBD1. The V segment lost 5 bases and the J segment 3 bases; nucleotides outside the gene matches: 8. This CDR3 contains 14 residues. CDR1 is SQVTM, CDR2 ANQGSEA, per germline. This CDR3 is CSVIGQVGTDTQYF. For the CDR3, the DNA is TGCAGCGTTATCGGACAGGTGGGAACAGATACGCAGTATTTT.

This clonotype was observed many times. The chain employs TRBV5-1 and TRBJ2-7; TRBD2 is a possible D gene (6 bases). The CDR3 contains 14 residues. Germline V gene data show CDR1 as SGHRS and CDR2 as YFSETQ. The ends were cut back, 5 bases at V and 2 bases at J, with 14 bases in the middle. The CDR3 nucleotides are TGCGCCAGCAGTGTATCAGCGGGCACCTACGAGCAGTACTTC. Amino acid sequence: CASSVSAGTYEQYF.

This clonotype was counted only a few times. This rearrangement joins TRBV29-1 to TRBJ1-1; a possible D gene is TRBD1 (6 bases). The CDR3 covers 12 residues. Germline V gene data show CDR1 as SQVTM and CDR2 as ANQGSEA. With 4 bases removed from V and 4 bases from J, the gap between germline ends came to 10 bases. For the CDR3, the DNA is TGCAGCGTTGGGGGGCAGGGCACTGAAGCTTTCTTT. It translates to CSVGGQGTEAFF. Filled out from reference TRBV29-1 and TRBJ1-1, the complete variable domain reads SAVISQKPSRDICQRGTSLTIQCQVDSQVTMMFWYRQQPGQSLTLIATANQGSEATYESGFVIDKFPISRPNLTFSTLTVSNMSPEDSSIYLCSVGGQGTEAFFGQGTRLTVV.

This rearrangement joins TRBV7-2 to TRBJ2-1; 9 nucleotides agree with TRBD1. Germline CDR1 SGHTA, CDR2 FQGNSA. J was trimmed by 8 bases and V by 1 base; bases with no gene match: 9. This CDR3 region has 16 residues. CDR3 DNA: TGTGCCAGCAGCTTAGGGGGACAGGGAAGTAGCGATGAGCAGTTCTTC. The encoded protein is CASSLGGQGSSDEQFF.

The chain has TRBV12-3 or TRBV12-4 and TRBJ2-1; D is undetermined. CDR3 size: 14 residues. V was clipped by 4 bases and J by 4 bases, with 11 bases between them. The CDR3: CASSSETSYNEQFF. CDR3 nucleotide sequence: TGTGCCAGCAGTTCGGAAACTTCTTACAATGAGCAGTTCTTC.

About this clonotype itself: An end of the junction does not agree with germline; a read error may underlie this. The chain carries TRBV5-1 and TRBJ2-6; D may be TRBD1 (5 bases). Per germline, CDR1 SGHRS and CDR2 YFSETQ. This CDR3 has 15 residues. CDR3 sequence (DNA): TGCGCCAGCAGCCTGCCCAGGGCTGGGGCCAACGTCCGGACTTTC. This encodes CASSLPRAGANVRTF.

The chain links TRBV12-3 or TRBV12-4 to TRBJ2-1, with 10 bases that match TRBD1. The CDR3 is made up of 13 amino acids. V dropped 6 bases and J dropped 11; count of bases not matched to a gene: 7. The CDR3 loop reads CASRGQGTGKQFF. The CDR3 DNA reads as TGTGCCAGCAGGGGACAGGGGACAGGAAAGCAGTTCTTC.

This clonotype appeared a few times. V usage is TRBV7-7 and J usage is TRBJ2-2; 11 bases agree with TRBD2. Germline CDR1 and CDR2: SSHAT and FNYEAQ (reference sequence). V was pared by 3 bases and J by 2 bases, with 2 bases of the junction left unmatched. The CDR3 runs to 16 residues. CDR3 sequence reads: CASSLTSGVNTGELFF. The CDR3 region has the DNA TGTGCCAGCAGCTTGACTAGCGGGGTTAACACCGGGGAGCTGTTTTTT.

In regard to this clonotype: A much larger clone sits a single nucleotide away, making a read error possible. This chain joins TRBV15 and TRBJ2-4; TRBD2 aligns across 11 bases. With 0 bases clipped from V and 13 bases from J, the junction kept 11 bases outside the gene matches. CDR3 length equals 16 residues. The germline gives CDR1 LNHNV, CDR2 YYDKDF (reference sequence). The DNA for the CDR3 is TGTGCCACCAGCAGAGATGTCACTAGCGGGAGTATTGAGCAGTACTTC. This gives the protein CATSRDVTSGSIEQYF.

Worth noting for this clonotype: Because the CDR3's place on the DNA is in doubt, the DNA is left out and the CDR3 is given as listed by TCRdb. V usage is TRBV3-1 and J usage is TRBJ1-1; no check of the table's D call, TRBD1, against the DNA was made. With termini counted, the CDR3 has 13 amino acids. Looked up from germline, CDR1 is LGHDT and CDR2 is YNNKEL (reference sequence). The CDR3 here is CASSFGPGTEAFF.

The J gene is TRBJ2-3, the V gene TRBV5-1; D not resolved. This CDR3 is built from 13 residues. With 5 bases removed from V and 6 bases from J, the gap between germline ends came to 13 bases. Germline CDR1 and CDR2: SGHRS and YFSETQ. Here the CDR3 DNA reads TGCGCCAGCAGACTACTGCAAGGGGATACGCAGTATTTT. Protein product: CASRLLQGDTQYF.

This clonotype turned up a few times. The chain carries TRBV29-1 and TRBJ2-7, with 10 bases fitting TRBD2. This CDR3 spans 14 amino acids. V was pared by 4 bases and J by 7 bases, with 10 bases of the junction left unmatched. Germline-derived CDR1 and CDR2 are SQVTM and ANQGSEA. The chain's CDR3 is CSVGPLAGNNEQYF. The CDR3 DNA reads TGCAGCGTTGGACCACTAGCGGGGAACAATGAGCAGTACTTC.

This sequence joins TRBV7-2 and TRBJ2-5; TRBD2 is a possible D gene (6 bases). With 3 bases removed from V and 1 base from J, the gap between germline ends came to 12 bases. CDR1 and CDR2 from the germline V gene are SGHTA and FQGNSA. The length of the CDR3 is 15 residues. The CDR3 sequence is CASSFPAGLQETQYF. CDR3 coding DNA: TGTGCCAGCAGCTTCCCGGCGGGGCTCCAAGAGACCCAGTACTTC.